The 17 T cell receptor beta chains reported below all come from one sample, sequenced in a study of long-term antiretroviral therapy in people with HIV. It was version v3.0 of the immunoSEQ assay that was run at survey level. Produced via immunoSEQ multiplex PCR; TCRdb's table is partial and in-frame only. The table has 15,000 or so clones, nearly 90% seen once; the top ten hold 9.5% to 13%. This specimen was unsorted PBMCs, taken 6.2 years after starting antiretroviral therapy. The origin of the receptors is a man aged 35 to 55 with HIV.

This clone was seen a single time. V usage is TRBV7-8 and J usage is TRBJ2-2; TRBD1 matches 8 bases. Germline V gene lookup returns CDR1 SGHVS and CDR2 FQNEAQ. Trimming cost V 5 bases and J 0 bases; bases outside gene matches: 5. This CDR3 is 16 amino acids long. CDR3 in amino acids: CASSPRTGTNTGELFF. The CDR3 coding sequence is TGTGCCAGCAGCCCTAGGACAGGGACGAACACCGGGGAGCTGTTTTTT.

This rearrangement joins TRBV27 to TRBJ1-1; D is unclear. The V end was cut by 5 bases, the J end by 1 base, with 8 bases between. The germline gives CDR1 MNHEY, CDR2 SMNVEV (reference sequence). This CDR3 region has 13 residues. In DNA, the CDR3 is TGTGCCAGCAGTCTTTGGGGGAACACTGAAGCTTTCTTT. Protein: CASSLWGNTEAFF.

The V call is TRBV30, the J call TRBJ2-2; no firm D call. The CDR3 is made up of 17 amino acids. Germline loops: CDR1 GTSNPN, CDR2 SVGIG (reference sequence). Trimming cost V 1 base and J 5 bases, with 20 bases left between them. CDR3 sequence: CAWSDGQVVTSTGELFF. CDR3 nucleotides: TGTGCCTGGAGTGACGGGCAGGTCGTAACTTCTACCGGGGAGCTGTTTTTT.

Concerning this clone itself: Other DNA variants within this sample encode the same CDR3. V and J are TRBV7-9 and TRBJ2-7, with 8 bases lining up with TRBD2. Trimming took 5 bases from V and 4 from J; bases not matched to a gene: 1. CDR1 SEHNR and CDR2 FQNEAQ come from the germline V gene (reference sequence). The CDR3 covers 12 residues. The CDR3 loop reads CASSPSGYEQYF. The DNA for the CDR3 is TGTGCCAGCAGCCCTAGCGGGTACGAGCAGTACTTC.

As regards this clone: Additional DNA sequences in this sample encode the identical CDR3. J is TRBJ2-1 and V is TRBV12-5, with unresolved D. The CDR3 consists of 13 residues. In germline, CDR1 is LGHNT, CDR2 FRNRAP. V lost 1 base and J lost 3, with 4 bases in between. The CDR3 coding sequence is TGTGCTAGTGGTTTGGCACTCTACAATGAGCAGTTCTTC. It translates to CASGLALYNEQFF.

The V gene is TRBV5-1, the J gene TRBJ2-7, with 14 bases matching TRBD2. This CDR3 is built from 15 residues. After removal of 4 bases from V and 5 bases from J, the junction contained 5 bases not matched to a gene. Germline CDR1 reads SGHRS; CDR2 reads YFSETQ. The CDR3: CASSPGLAGANEQYF. DNA of the CDR3: TGCGCCAGCAGCCCGGGACTAGCGGGAGCAAACGAGCAGTACTTC.

This clone was seen a handful of times. The gene calls are TRBV9 and TRBJ2-3; D perhaps matches TRBD2 (6 bases). V dropped 3 bases and J dropped 1 base, with 6 bases sitting between them. Germline values: CDR1 SGDLS, CDR2 YYNGEE. This CDR3 region has 13 residues. In DNA, the CDR3 is TGTGCCAGCAGCGCGGGAGGCACAGATACGCAGTATTTT. Residues: CASSAGGTDTQYF.

The chain carries TRBV5-1 and TRBJ2-7, with a weak D call TRBD2 (6 bases). The CDR3 is made up of 16 amino acids. Trimming pared 3 bases from V and 3 bases from J, leaving 19 bases between. Germline assignment: CDR1 SGHRS and CDR2 YFSETQ. CDR3 region: CASSSPRISGSYEQYF. CDR3 DNA sequence: TGCGCCAGCAGCTCCCCCCGTATTAGCGGCAGCTACGAGCAGTACTTC.

CDR3 sequence reads: CSAARDRSYEQYF. CDR3 bases: TGCAGCGCAGCACGGGACAGATCCTACGAGCAGTACTTC. The rearrangement links TRBV29-1 to TRBJ2-7; TRBD1 matches at 7 bases. This CDR3 has 13 amino acids. Trimming at V came to 7 bases and at J to 1 base, leaving 7 bases not matched to a gene. Germline CDR1 and CDR2: SQVTM and ANQGSEA.

The chain links TRBV6-1 to TRBJ1-2, with D unresolved. The V gene's germline CDR1 is MNHNS and CDR2 SASEGT. This CDR3 contains 13 residues. The V gene lost 7 bases and the J gene lost 5 bases, with 14 bases spanning the gap. CDR3 residues: CASIPEAPYGYTF. As DNA, the CDR3 is TGTGCCAGCATTCCCGAGGCCCCTTATGGCTACACCTTC.

This sequence joins TRBV7-2 and TRBJ1-2; no reliable D call. V lost 1 base and J lost 1, with 4 bases in between. This CDR3 comprises 13 residues. CDR1 is SGHTA and CDR2 is FQGNSA in the germline V gene. CDR3 nucleotide sequence: TGTGCCAGCAGCTTAGTTAATAACTATGGCTACACCTTC. This translates into CASSLVNNYGYTF.

The rearrangement uses TRBV29-1 and TRBJ1-1; 7 bases are a match to TRBD1. Germline V lookup: CDR1 SQVTM, CDR2 ANQGSEA. V was clipped by 4 bases and J by 2 bases; unmatched bases: 4. The CDR3 consists of 13 residues. CDR3: CSVAGQRNTEAFF. CDR3 nucleotides: TGCAGCGTTGCGGGACAGCGCAACACTGAAGCTTTCTTT.

The V and J genes are TRBV5-1 and TRBJ1-4; D is perhaps TRBD1 (6 bases). The length of the CDR3 is 14 residues. Per germline, CDR1 SGHRS and CDR2 YFSETQ. Trimming removed 0 bases from V and 6 bases from J, with 9 bases in between. The CDR3 loop is CASSLGGRDEKLFF. In nucleotides, the CDR3 is TGCGCCAGCAGCTTGGGGGGGCGCGATGAAAAACTGTTTTTT.

CDR3 bases: TGTGCCAGCAGCTGGGGACAGGACTACGAGCAGTACTTC. This gives the protein CASSWGQDYEQYF. This chain uses TRBV5-6 with TRBJ2-7; 8 bases fit TRBD1. Losses at the gene ends were 3 bases for V and 3 bases for J; bases not matched to a gene: 2. Germline V CDR1 and CDR2: SGHDT, YYEEEE. The CDR3 is 13 amino acids.

The CDR3 here is CASSINGGGLAGELFF. In DNA form, the CDR3 reads TGCGCCAGCAGCATCAATGGGGGGGGTCTCGCCGGGGAGCTGTTTTTT. This rearrangement joins TRBV5-1 to TRBJ2-2, with 7 bases lining up with TRBD2. Trimming took 4 bases from V and 6 from J; bases not matched to a gene: 12. The CDR3 is made up of 16 amino acids. CDR1 and CDR2 (germline): SGHRS, YFSETQ.

The chain recombines TRBV9 with TRBJ1-1; 7 bases align to TRBD1. The CDR3 extends over 14 amino acids. Trimming cost V 3 bases and J 1 base; bases outside gene matches: 3. CDR1 is SGDLS and CDR2 is YYNGEE in the germline V gene. CDR3 nucleotide sequence: TGTGCCAGCAGCGCGGACAGGCAGAACACTGAAGCTTTCTTT. It codes for CASSADRQNTEAFF.

This clone was seen a few times. The CDR3 DNA follows: TGTGCCTGGAGTTCTAAAGGCTGGAATGAGCAGTTCTTC. It specifies CAWSSKGWNEQFF. V usage is TRBV30 and J usage is TRBJ2-1; D remains ambiguous. Trimming removed 2 bases from V and 7 bases from J, with 12 bases in between. This CDR3 spans 13 amino acids. CDR1 is GTSNPN and CDR2 is SVGIG in the germline V gene (reference sequence).